These 29 T cell receptor beta chains share one sample of origin, sequenced in a study of CD4 T cells in relation to SARS-CoV-2 and coronaviruses. Data came from immunoSEQ multiplex PCR; TCRdb stores just in-frame clones and leaves some out. The data hold about 36,000 clones, with 77% observed a single time. These receptors have no identified antigens. Material: memory CD4+ T cells from PBMCs, cultured in vitro. The origin of the receptors is an adult with COVID-19.

This clone came up a few times. The rearrangement joins TRBV19 to TRBJ2-1, with TRBD2 matching 12 bases. The V segment lost 5 bases and the J segment 7 bases; nucleotides outside the gene matches: 3. The CDR3 length is 14 residues. Per germline, CDR1 LNHDA and CDR2 SQIVND (reference sequence). As DNA, the CDR3 is TGTGCCAGTAGTCGGCTAGCGGGAGGGAATGAGCAGTTCTTC. Encoded protein: CASSRLAGGNEQFF.

Written as DNA, the CDR3 is TGTGCCAGCAGCTTCTCAGCTGGGGACAGGGGAACAGATACGCAGTATTTT. The encoded protein is CASSFSAGDRGTDTQYF. The genes are TRBV7-3 and TRBJ2-3; 10 positions match TRBD1. The CDR3 totals 17 residues. Per germline, CDR1 SGHTA and CDR2 FQGTGA. J was trimmed by 3 bases and V by 3 bases; bases with no gene match: 9.

This clone was observed a few times. The chain couples TRBV6-4 to TRBJ2-2; weak D call: TRBD2 (5 bases). Germline CDR1 MRHNA, CDR2 SNTAGT. The CDR3 extends over 13 amino acids. The V end was cut by 3 bases, the J end by 3 bases, with 5 bases between. The CDR3 sequence is CASSERDTGELFF. The CDR3 nucleotides read TGTGCCAGCAGTGAGCGGGACACCGGGGAGCTGTTTTTT.

The genes are TRBV6-5 and TRBJ2-7; D remains unclear. This CDR3 is built from 13 residues. Trimming removed 6 bases from V and 4 bases from J, with 13 bases in between. The germline V gene has CDR1 MNHEY and CDR2 SVGAGI. CDR3 bases: TGTGCCAGCAGGGTCGAAGGAACGTACGAGCAGTACTTC. This codes for CASRVEGTYEQYF.

This clone was detected once. The chain uses TRBV6-5 and TRBJ2-7; 9 bases fit TRBD1. Germline V gene sequence: CDR1 MNHEY, CDR2 SVGAGI. The CDR3 sequence is 15 residues long. Losses at the gene ends were 3 bases for V and 2 bases for J; bases not matched to a gene: 5. In nucleotides, the CDR3 is TGTGCCAGCAGTTATATTAGGACAGGGGCCTACGAGCAGTACTTC. Translating it yields CASSYIRTGAYEQYF.

V is TRBV5-1 and J is TRBJ1-4; D gene unclear. V shed 0 bases and J shed 0 bases, with 15 bases lying between them. Germline V gene sequence: CDR1 SGHRS, CDR2 YFSETQ. The CDR3 has 18 residues. CDR3 residues: CASSLAVSDTPTNEKLFF. CDR3 in DNA: TGCGCCAGCAGCTTGGCCGTCAGTGATACCCCAACTAATGAAAAACTGTTTTTT.

This clone was observed a few times. The chain carries TRBV5-1 and TRBJ2-1, with 9 bases lining up with TRBD2. The trim removed 0 bases at V and 8 bases at J, leaving 9 bases unmatched. Germline V gives CDR1 SGHRS, CDR2 YFSETQ. CDR3 size: 16 residues. This chain's CDR3 is CASSLVLAGGMDEQFF. The CDR3 DNA follows: TGCGCCAGCAGCTTGGTTCTCGCGGGAGGGATGGATGAGCAGTTCTTC.

The chain has TRBV9 and TRBJ1-3; D not certain. Germline V gene sequence: CDR1 SGDLS, CDR2 YYNGEE. Between the trimmed V and J ends, which lost 1 base and 0 bases, there was a span of 5 bases. The CDR3 extends over 14 amino acids. CDR3 amino acids: CASSVQVSGNTIYF. The CDR3 DNA reads TGTGCCAGCAGCGTACAAGTCTCTGGAAACACCATATATTTT.

This rearrangement joins TRBV6-5 to TRBJ2-7; 12 bases fit TRBD1. The germline V gene encodes CDR1 MNHEY and CDR2 SVGAGI. V was pared by 8 bases and J by 6 bases, with 5 bases of the junction left unmatched. The CDR3 extends over 13 amino acids. This CDR3 reads CASWGQGAIEQYF. The CDR3 DNA follows: TGTGCCAGCTGGGGACAGGGGGCTATCGAGCAGTACTTC.

This clone has a handful of counts. This chain links TRBV5-4 with TRBJ2-3, with D uncertain. Trimming stripped 0 bases from V and 2 bases from J, with 10 bases between. The CDR3 loop spans 15 amino acids. CDR1 and CDR2 from the germline V gene are SGHNT and YYREEE (reference sequence). CDR3 loop: CASSLDSGFTDTQYF. The DNA for the CDR3 is TGTGCCAGCAGCTTGGATTCGGGTTTCACAGATACGCAGTATTTT.

The rearrangement joins TRBV5-6 to TRBJ2-6; 8 bases agree with TRBD1. CDR1 SGHDT and CDR2 YYEEEE come from the germline V gene. The CDR3 sequence is 16 residues long. V shed 7 bases, J shed 4 bases, and the junction held 10 bases outside the gene matches. CDR3 sequence reads: CASGDRRLRGANVLTF. CDR3 sequence (DNA): TGTGCCAGCGGGGACAGGCGCTTGCGGGGGGCCAACGTCCTGACTTTC.

This clone was observed a single time. The V gene is TRBV11-2, the J gene TRBJ2-5, with D hard to call. Germline CDR1 and CDR2: SGHAT and FQNNGV. V lost 8 bases, J lost 3 bases, and 13 bases lay in between. CDR3 length: 13 residues. The CDR3 coding sequence is TGTGCCAGCCGGTCGGTTCCTAAAGAGACCCAGTACTTC. This encodes CASRSVPKETQYF.

This sequence joins TRBV10-3 and TRBJ1-3, with D unresolved. CDR1 ENHRY and CDR2 SYGVKD come from the germline V gene. The CDR3 contains 15 residues. The V end was cut by 5 bases, the J end by 0 bases, with 11 bases between. The CDR3 sequence is CAISPGTTSGNTIYF. CDR3 in DNA: TGTGCCATCAGTCCCGGCACAACCTCTGGAAACACCATATATTTT.

The chain links TRBV27 to TRBJ1-5; no clear D gene. V lost 3 bases and J 7 bases, leaving 10 bases between the germline ends. The CDR3 extends over 13 amino acids. From germline, CDR1 is MNHEY and CDR2 SMNVEV (reference sequence). CDR3 DNA sequence: TGTGCCAGCAGTTTGAGAGTTGGCCAGCCCCAGCATTTT. Translated, it gives CASSLRVGQPQHF.

The rearrangement uses TRBV9 and TRBJ2-2; the D gene is possibly TRBD1 (5 bases). The germline CDR1 and CDR2 sequences are SGDLS and YYNGEE. The ends were cut back, 0 bases at V and 5 bases at J, with 11 bases in the middle. The CDR3 runs 15 residues. The CDR3: CASSVDPTGTGELFF. Here the CDR3 DNA reads TGTGCCAGCAGCGTAGATCCCACAGGTACCGGGGAGCTGTTTTTT.

The CDR3 DNA sequence: TGTGCCAGTAGTATCACACCCCAGGCCTCCGAGCAGTACTTC. Its protein product is CASSITPQASEQYF. The rearrangement uses TRBV19 and TRBJ2-7; D unclear. Germline CDR1 reads LNHDA; CDR2 reads SQIVND (reference sequence). CDR3 length equals 14 residues. With 3 bases removed from V and 6 bases from J, the gap between germline ends came to 15 bases.

The V and J genes are TRBV29-1 and TRBJ2-7; D possibly corresponds to TRBD1 (6 bases). V was clipped by 7 bases and J by 1 base, with 17 bases between them. Germline V gene sequence: CDR1 SQVTM, CDR2 ANQGSEA. The CDR3 extends over 14 amino acids. The CDR3, as DNA: TGCAGCGCCAAGGTGGCCAGGGGATCCTACGAGCAGTACTTC. It translates to CSAKVARGSYEQYF.

The chain is built from TRBV18 and TRBJ2-1; 8 positions agree with TRBD2. V lost 6 bases, J lost 3 bases, and 7 bases stayed unmatched. Germline V gives CDR1 KGHSH, CDR2 LQKENI. CDR3 length equals 15 residues. The CDR3 nucleotides read TGTGCCAGCTCCCCTAGTAGCGGGAACTACAATGAGCAGTTCTTC. Translated, it gives CASSPSSGNYNEQFF. Full variable domain (outside the CDR3, taken from reference TRBV18 and TRBJ2-1): NAGVMQNPRHLVRRRGQEARLRCSPMKGHSHVYWYRQLPEEGLKFMVYLQKENIIDESGMPKERFSAEFPKEGPSILRIQQVVRGDSAAYFCASSPSSGNYNEQFFGPGTRLTVL.

The V call is TRBV15, the J call TRBJ1-1, with TRBD1 matching 11 bases. CDR3 length equals 16 residues. Germline V gene sequence: CDR1 LNHNV, CDR2 YYDKDF (reference sequence). Trimming cost V 5 bases and J 4 bases; bases outside gene matches: 9. CDR3 residues: CATSATGTGGVTEAFF. DNA of the CDR3: TGTGCCACCAGCGCAACCGGGACAGGGGGGGTCACTGAAGCTTTCTTT.

This clone counts as medium-sized (0.01 to 0.1%). The J gene is TRBJ2-2, the V gene TRBV6-4, with 9 bases lining up with TRBD1. CDR1 is MRHNA and CDR2 is SNTAGT in the germline V gene. The CDR3 length is 14 residues. The V segment lost 3 bases and the J segment 4 bases; nucleotides outside the gene matches: 0. The CDR3, as DNA: TGTGCCAGCAGTGAGGGACAGGGCACCGGGGAGCTGTTTTTT. It is translated as CASSEGQGTGELFF.

This chain connects TRBV6-2 or TRBV6-3 to TRBJ1-1, with a possible D match to TRBD1 (5 bases). Germline lookup yields CDR1 MNHEY and CDR2 SVGEGT. This CDR3 has 15 amino acids. V shed 3 bases and J shed 1 base, with 12 bases lying between them. The CDR3 bases are TGTGCCAGCAGTTATCGGGGGTCGGGGAACACTGAAGCTTTCTTT. Translating gives CASSYRGSGNTEAFF.

V and J are TRBV14 and TRBJ2-7; TRBD1 aligns across 9 bases. J gave up 4 bases and V 5 bases, and 12 bases lay outside the gene matches. The CDR3 is 16 residues long. The V gene's germline CDR1 is SGHDN and CDR2 FVKESK. The CDR3 spells CASSARTGDTVYEQYF. For the CDR3, the DNA is TGTGCCAGCAGCGCCCGGACAGGGGATACTGTTTACGAGCAGTACTTC.

The chain joins TRBV28 to TRBJ2-3; D call uncertain. V dropped 7 bases and J dropped 2 bases, with 10 bases sitting between them. Germline V gene sequence: CDR1 MDHEN, CDR2 SYDVKM. The CDR3 is 13 amino acids. This CDR3 reads CASIETNTDTQYF. CDR3 DNA sequence: TGTGCCAGCATTGAAACTAACACAGATACGCAGTATTTT.

The chain employs TRBV2 and TRBJ1-2, with 9 positions matching TRBD1. Losses at the gene ends were 1 base for V and 1 base for J; bases not matched to a gene: 4. CDR3 length: 16 residues. Germline V lookup: CDR1 SNHLY, CDR2 FYNNEI. In nucleotides, the CDR3 is TGTGCCAGCAGTGAAGTTGGGGACAGGGATAACTATGGCTACACCTTC. Protein sequence: CASSEVGDRDNYGYTF.

As DNA, the CDR3 is TGTGCCAGCAGCCTTGGACGGCCCAATTCACCCCTCCACTTT. Translating it yields CASSLGRPNSPLHF. The rearrangement joins TRBV5-6 to TRBJ1-6, with D unresolved. CDR1 and CDR2 from the germline V gene are SGHDT and YYEEEE. Trimming shortened V by 4 bases and J by 7 bases, and 12 bases separated the two germline ends. The CDR3 is made up of 14 amino acids.

This clone occurred once. V usage is TRBV15 and J usage is TRBJ2-3, with D perhaps given as TRBD1 or TRBD2 (5 bases each). V was clipped by 1 base and J by 6 bases, with 11 bases between them. The germline V gene encodes CDR1 LNHNV and CDR2 YYDKDF (reference sequence). The CDR3 runs to 14 residues. CDR3 sequence: CATSRGGDVDTQYF. DNA of the CDR3: TGTGCCACCAGCAGAGGAGGGGACGTGGATACGCAGTATTTT.

This sequence joins TRBV27 and TRBJ2-7; D is unresolved. Trimming pared 2 bases from V and 0 bases from J, leaving 5 bases between. The germline CDR1 and CDR2 sequences are MNHEY and SMNVEV (reference sequence). This CDR3 is built from 13 residues. DNA for the CDR3: TGTGCCAGCAGTTTAAGGGACTCCTACGAGCAGTACTTC. It codes for CASSLRDSYEQYF.

This clone was observed a single time. V is TRBV30 and J is TRBJ1-4; D is unresolved. The CDR3 is made up of 15 amino acids. The V gene's germline CDR1 is GTSNPN and CDR2 SVGIG (reference sequence). V was cut by 4 bases and J by 3 bases, with 15 bases left in between. DNA for the CDR3: TGTGCCTGGAAGCGTGGACGGCTACCTAATGAAAAACTGTTTTTT. As protein: CAWKRGRLPNEKLFF.

The chain uses TRBV9 and TRBJ2-3; no clear D gene. Trimming took 1 base from V and 3 from J, leaving 15 bases between them. CDR3 length equals 16 residues. The germline V gene encodes CDR1 SGDLS and CDR2 YYNGEE. The CDR3 loop reads CASSVQGWGMTDTQYF. Here the CDR3 DNA reads TGTGCCAGCAGCGTACAAGGTTGGGGTATGACAGATACGCAGTATTTT.